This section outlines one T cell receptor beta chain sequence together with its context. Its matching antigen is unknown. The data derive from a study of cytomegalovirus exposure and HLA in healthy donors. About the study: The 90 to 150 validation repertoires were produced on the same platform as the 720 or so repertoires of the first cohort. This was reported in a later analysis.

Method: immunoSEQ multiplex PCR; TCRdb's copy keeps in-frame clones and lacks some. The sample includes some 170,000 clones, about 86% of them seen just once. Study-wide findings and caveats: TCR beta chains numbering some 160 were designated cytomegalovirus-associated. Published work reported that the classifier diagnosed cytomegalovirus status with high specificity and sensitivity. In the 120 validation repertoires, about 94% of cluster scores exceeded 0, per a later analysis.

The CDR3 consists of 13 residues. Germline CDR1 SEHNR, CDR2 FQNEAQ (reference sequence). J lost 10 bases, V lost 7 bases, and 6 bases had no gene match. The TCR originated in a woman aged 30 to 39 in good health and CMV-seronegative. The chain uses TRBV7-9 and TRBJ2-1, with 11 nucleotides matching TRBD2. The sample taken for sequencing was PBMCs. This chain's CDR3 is CASTIAGGPEQFF. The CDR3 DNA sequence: TGTGCCAGCACCATAGCGGGAGGGCCCGAGCAGTTCTTC.